This is a list of T cell receptor beta chains from one sample in a study of T cell repertoires in cytomegalovirus infection. TCRdb re-called the reads with MiXCR, one entry per CDR3 protein. The sample has about 260,000 distinct CDR3 sequences, roughly an eighth seen once. Sequenced: PBMCs. These receptor sequences come from a human donor in good health (CMV status not recorded). Some clones in this sample may be carry-over from other donors' samples. Each CDR3 is given with its conserved first and last residue. A D gene is named only where the DNA matches it firmly. Clone size is shown for a subset of rows, as once, few, many or a class of expanded clone.

TRBJ2-1,14,NA,TRBV28,many,CASGPGNSYNEQFF,TGTGCCAGCGGTCCAGGAAACTCCTACAATGAGCAGTTCTTC
TRBJ2-7,14,TRBD2,TRBV12-3/TRBV12-4,NA,CASRLAGGSYEQYF,TGTGCCAGCAGGCTAGCGGGAGGGTCGTACGAGCAGTACTTC
TRBJ2-5,15,TRBD2,TRBV7-2,many,CASSKQTSLQETQYF,TGTGCCAGCAGCAAGCAGACTAGCTTGCAAGAGACCCAGTACTTC
TRBJ2-2,15,TRBD1,TRBV5-4,few,CASSSTGGRGGELFF,TGTGCCAGCAGCTCTACAGGGGGCCGGGGCGGGGAGCTGTTTTTT
TRBJ2-6,17,NA,TRBV15,NA,CATSRDLGVSGANVLTF,TGTGCCACCAGCAGAGATTTGGGAGTCTCTGGGGCCAACGTCCTGACTTTC
TRBJ1-2,13,NA,TRBV20-1,many,CSARTAGNYGYTF,TGCAGTGCTCGGACTGCCGGCAACTATGGCTACACCTTC
TRBJ2-1,14,TRBD2,TRBV11-3,many,CASSLGAGANEQFF,TGTGCCAGCAGCTTAGGAGCGGGAGCAAATGAGCAGTTCTTC
TRBJ1-2,14,NA,TRBV25-1,NA,CASSELGGLYGYTF,TGTGCCAGCAGTGAATTGGGCGGGCTCTATGGCTACACCTTC
TRBJ2-1,16,NA,TRBV5-3,NA,CASSSTGDPAYNEQFF,TGTGCCAGCAGCTCGACCGGAGACCCTGCCTACAATGAGCAGTTCTTC
TRBJ2-1,16,TRBD2,TRBV6-4,NA,CASRAQAGGHFNEQFF,TGTGCCAGCAGGGCTCAAGCGGGGGGGCATTTCAATGAGCAGTTCTTC
TRBJ2-1,15,TRBD2,TRBV25-1,many,CASSGLAGVYNEQFF,TGTGCCAGCAGTGGACTAGCGGGGGTATACAATGAGCAGTTCTTC
TRBJ2-3,17,TRBD2,TRBV2,many,CASSTSAPYGGTDTQYF,TGTGCCAGCAGTACTAGCGCACCCTATGGGGGTACAGATACGCAGTATTTT
TRBJ2-2,15,TRBD2,TRBV6-5,many,CASHGGGSNTGELFF,TGTGCCAGCCACGGGGGGGGGAGTAACACCGGGGAGCTGTTTTTT
TRBJ2-4,17,NA,TRBV12-3/TRBV12-4,NA,CASSLGTPGEAKNIQYF,TGTGCCAGCAGTTTGGGGACTCCGGGGGAGGCCAAAAACATTCAGTACTTC
TRBJ1-2,13,TRBD1,TRBV7-2,few,CASSARTGAGYTF,TGTGCCAGCAGCGCCCGGACAGGCGCCGGCTACACCTTC
TRBJ1-1,13,NA,TRBV28,NA,CASRVLMNTEAFF,TGTGCCAGCCGGGTCCTGATGAACACTGAAGCTTTCTTT
TRBJ2-2,12,NA,TRBV7-2,many,CASSPPGGELFF,TGTGCCAGCAGTCCTCCTGGCGGGGAGCTGTTTTTT
TRBJ1-5,15,NA,TRBV6-8,NA,CASSQGGSKDQPQHF,TGTGCCAGCAGTCAAGGGGGATCAAAAGATCAGCCCCAGCATTTT
TRBJ2-7,11,NA,TRBV20-1,NA,CSAFDRIKSDF,TGCAGTGCTTTCGACAGGATAAAAAGCGACTTC
TRBJ2-3,13,NA,TRBV18,NA,CASSPWSTDTQYF,TGTGCCAGCTCACCGTGGTCCACAGATACGCAGTATTTT
TRBJ1-1,13,TRBD1,TRBV7-2,many,CASNPGQLTEAFF,TGTGCCAGCAACCCGGGACAGTTGACTGAAGCTTTCTTT
TRBJ1-1,13,NA,TRBV29-1,few,CSEMTDQNTEAFF,TGCAGCGAAATGACCGATCAGAACACTGAAGCTTTCTTT
TRBJ1-1,15,NA,TRBV7-8,many,CASRQRDGRNTEAFF,TGTGCCAGCAGACAAAGGGACGGTAGAAACACTGAAGCTTTCTTT
TRBJ1-1,13,NA,TRBV20-1,once,CSARSMGDTEAFF,TGCAGTGCTCGATCGATGGGAGACACTGAAGCTTTCTTT
TRBJ1-1,14,NA,TRBV4-2,few,CASSQVVGLGEAFF,TGTGCCAGCAGCCAAGTAGTGGGGCTGGGTGAAGCTTTCTTT
TRBJ2-2,17,TRBD2,TRBV3-1,NA,CASSRRTSGRATGELFF,TGTGCCAGCAGCAGACGGACTAGCGGGAGGGCCACCGGGGAGCTGTTTTTT
TRBJ1-1,12,NA,TRBV19,NA,CASMWTATEAFF,TGTGCCAGTATGTGGACGGCGACTGAAGCTTTCTTT
TRBJ1-1,13,TRBD1,TRBV5-5,many,CASSVDRGTEAFF,TGTGCCAGCAGCGTGGACAGGGGCACTGAAGCTTTCTTT
TRBJ1-2,15,NA,TRBV20-1,NA,CSARDRRQINYGYTF,TGCAGTGCTAGAGATCGGAGACAGATAAACTATGGCTACACCTTC
TRBJ2-1,13,NA,TRBV2,few,CASSGSGGHEQFF,TGTGCCAGCAGTGGGTCTGGGGGGCATGAGCAGTTCTTC
TRBJ2-1,14,NA,TRBV19,few,CASRPSGGGNEQFF,TGTGCCAGCCGTCCATCCGGGGGCGGGAATGAGCAGTTCTTC
TRBJ2-7,16,TRBD1,TRBV15,NA,CATSRLGQGASYEQYF,TGTGCCACCAGCAGACTAGGACAGGGAGCCTCCTACGAGCAGTACTTC
TRBJ2-1,16,TRBD1,TRBV7-7,many,CASSLEGRGLGNEQFF,TGTGCTAGCAGCTTAGAGGGCAGGGGGCTTGGGAATGAGCAGTTCTTC
TRBJ1-4,13,NA,TRBV29-1,few,CSVTWGSNEKLFF,TGCAGCGTCACGTGGGGATCTAATGAAAAACTGTTTTTT
TRBJ2-7,14,NA,TRBV7-9,many,CASSPSVISYEQYF,TGTGCCAGCAGCCCGTCCGTGATCTCCTACGAGCAGTACTTC
TRBJ1-1,15,TRBD1,TRBV19,NA,CASSIRGQTHTEAFF,TGTGCCAGTAGTATCCGGGGACAGACACACACTGAAGCTTTCTTT
TRBJ1-4,16,TRBD1,TRBV28,many,CASRGDRSSTNEKLFF,TGTGCCAGCAGGGGGGACAGGTCTTCAACTAATGAAAAACTGTTTTTT
TRBJ2-1,14,TRBD2,TRBV6-1,many,CASILAGTTNEQFF,TGTGCCAGCATCCTTGCCGGGACTACCAATGAGCAGTTCTTC
TRBJ2-1,18,NA,TRBV12-3/TRBV12-4,many,CASSLGWGAENSYNEQFF,TGTGCCAGCAGTTTAGGGTGGGGAGCGGAGAACTCCTACAATGAGCAGTTCTTC
TRBJ2-1,15,TRBD1,TRBV28,many,CASSLLGGLDNEQFF,TGTGCCAGCAGTTTGTTAGGGGGCCTGGACAATGAGCAGTTCTTC
TRBJ2-7,14,NA,TRBV7-2,many,CASSLLAGEGEQYF,TGTGCCAGCAGCTTACTAGCAGGGGAGGGAGAGCAGTACTTC
TRBJ2-5,15,NA,TRBV7-9,few,CASSLAGPRTETQYF,TGTGCCAGCAGCTTAGCGGGCCCCCGAACAGAGACCCAGTACTTC
TRBJ2-2,19,NA,TRBV7-3,NA,CASSLLGSAGRGIAGELFF,TGTGCCAGCAGCTTATTAGGTAGCGCGGGGCGCGGTATCGCCGGGGAGCTGTTTTTT
TRBJ2-5,15,NA,TRBV5-4,many,CASSQPGSTGETQYF,TGTGCCAGCAGCCAACCCGGGAGCACCGGAGAGACCCAGTACTTC
TRBJ2-2,14,TRBD2,TRBV20-1,NA,CSARTGTSTGELFF,TGCAGTGCCCGTACCGGGACTAGCACCGGGGAGCTGTTTTTT
TRBJ2-4,14,NA,TRBV28,many,CASSLERNTWIQYF,TGTGCCAGCAGTTTAGAAAGAAATACCTGGATTCAGTACTTC
TRBJ1-1,14,TRBD1,TRBV19,NA,CASLGQGINTEAFF,TGTGCCAGTCTTGGACAGGGAATAAACACTGAAGCTTTCTTT
TRBJ2-1,15,TRBD1,TRBV12-3/TRBV12-4,many,CASSSRDRGVDEQFF,TGTGCCAGCAGTTCCCGGGACAGGGGGGTCGATGAGCAGTTCTTC
TRBJ2-1,13,TRBD2,TRBV29-1,NA,CSVSSGLYNEQFF,TGCAGCGTTAGTAGCGGGCTCTACAACGAGCAGTTCTTC
TRBJ2-7,17,NA,TRBV5-1,few,CASSWGAQGLSSYEQYF,TGCGCCAGCAGCTGGGGGGCGCAGGGTCTGAGCTCCTACGAGCAGTACTTC
TRBJ2-5,14,NA,TRBV20-1,few,CSAREQGWQETQYF,TGCAGTGCTAGGGAACAGGGTTGGCAAGAGACCCAGTACTTC
TRBJ2-1,13,TRBD1,TRBV7-3,NA,CASSLDRGYEQFF,TGTGCCAGCAGCTTAGACAGGGGCTATGAGCAGTTCTTC
TRBJ2-3,15,NA,TRBV7-9,many,CASILSRASTDTQYF,TGTGCCAGCATCTTGTCTAGGGCCAGCACAGATACGCAGTATTTT
TRBJ2-7,15,TRBD2,TRBV7-2,many,CASSKTSGNDYEQYF,TGTGCCAGCAGCAAGACTAGCGGGAACGATTACGAGCAGTACTTC
TRBJ2-1,13,NA,TRBV7-2,many,CASSLDPYNEQFF,TGTGCCAGCAGCTTAGATCCCTACAATGAGCAGTTCTTC
TRBJ2-4,18,TRBD2,TRBV7-2,many,CASSLFPRTSGYKNIQYF,TGTGCCAGCAGCTTATTCCCCAGGACTAGCGGATACAAAAACATTCAGTACTTC
TRBJ2-2,17,TRBD2,TRBV20-1,many,CSAREMGSSGGPGELFF,TGCAGTGCTAGAGAAATGGGGTCTAGCGGGGGGCCCGGGGAGCTGTTTTTT
TRBJ1-2,15,NA,TRBV15,once,CATSRDRGVLYGYTF,TGTGCCACCAGCAGAGATCGAGGAGTATTGTATGGCTACACCTTC
TRBJ2-7,9,NA,TRBV7-2,many,CASRPLPYF,TGTGCCAGCAGACCCCTACCGTACTTC
TRBJ1-1,12,NA,TRBV10-3,many,CAISRGGAEAFF,TGTGCCATCAGCAGGGGTGGGGCTGAAGCTTTCTTT